The sequence of this T cell receptor beta chain was determined in a study of graft-versus-host responses after intestinal transplantation. Findings and caveats of the study: The presence of high graft-versus-host to host-versus-graft clonal ratios in allografts characterized patients with graft-donor T cell macrochimerism. Investigators detected GvH clones in recipient marrow, with some emerging earlier in ileum or blood.

The repertoire was sequenced with immunoSEQ multiplex PCR; TCRdb's copy has only in-frame clones and lacks some. The sample yields under 130,000 clones, approximately 93% seen once. This clone has just one count. Its antigen is not identified. In germline, CDR1 is SGHRS, CDR2 YFSETQ. The CDR3 is made up of 14 amino acids. V lost 2 bases, J lost 5 bases, and 10 bases lay in between. This material consisted of unstimulated CD8+ T cells sorted from spleen or lymph node cells, taken before intestinal transplant. The chain uses TRBV5-1 and TRBJ2-2; D possibly corresponds to TRBD2 (5 bases). This clonotype was obtained from a human donor who received an intestinal transplant. The CDR3 region has the DNA TGCGCCAGCAGCTTACTAGTCGGAACCGGGGAGCTGTTTTTT. It yields the protein CASSLLVGTGELFF. Filled out from reference TRBV5-1 and TRBJ2-2, the complete variable domain reads KAGVTQTPRYLIKTRGQQVTLSCSPISGHRSVSWYQQTPGQGLQFLFEYFSETQRNKGNFPGRFSGRQFSNSRSEMNVSTLELGDSALYLCASSLLVGTGELFFGEGSRLTVL.